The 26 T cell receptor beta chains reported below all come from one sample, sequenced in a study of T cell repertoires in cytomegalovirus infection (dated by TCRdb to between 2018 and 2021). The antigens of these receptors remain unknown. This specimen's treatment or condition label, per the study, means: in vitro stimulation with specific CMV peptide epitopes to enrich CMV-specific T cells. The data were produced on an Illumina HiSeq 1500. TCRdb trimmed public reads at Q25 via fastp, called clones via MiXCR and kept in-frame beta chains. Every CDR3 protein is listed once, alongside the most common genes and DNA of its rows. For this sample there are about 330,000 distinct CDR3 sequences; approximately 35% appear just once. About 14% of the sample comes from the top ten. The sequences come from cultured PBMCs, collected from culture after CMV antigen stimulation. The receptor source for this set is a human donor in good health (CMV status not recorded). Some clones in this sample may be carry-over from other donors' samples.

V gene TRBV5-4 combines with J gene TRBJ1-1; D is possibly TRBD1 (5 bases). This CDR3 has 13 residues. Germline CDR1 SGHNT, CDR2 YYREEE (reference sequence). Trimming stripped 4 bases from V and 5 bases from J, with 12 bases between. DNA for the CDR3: TGTGCCAGCAGCGGGGTGGCAGGGACTGAAGCTTTCTTT. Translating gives CASSGVAGTEAFF.

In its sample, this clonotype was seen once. Here the CDR3 reads CASSPPGTGAYNQPQHF. The CDR3 DNA is TGTGCCAGCAGTCCCCCGGGGACAGGGGCCTACAATCAGCCCCAGCATTTT. This chain uses TRBV27 with TRBJ1-5; 10 nucleotides align to TRBD1. J was trimmed by 3 bases and V by 5 bases; bases with no gene match: 10. Germline V gives CDR1 MNHEY, CDR2 SMNVEV (reference sequence). The CDR3 loop spans 17 amino acids.

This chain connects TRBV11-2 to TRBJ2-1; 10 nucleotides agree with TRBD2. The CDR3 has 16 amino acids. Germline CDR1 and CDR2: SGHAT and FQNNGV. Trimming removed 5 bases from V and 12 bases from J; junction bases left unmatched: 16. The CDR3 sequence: CASSPVAGGFFRGQFF. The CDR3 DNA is TGTGCCAGCAGCCCGGTAGCGGGAGGATTTTTTAGGGGGCAGTTCTTC. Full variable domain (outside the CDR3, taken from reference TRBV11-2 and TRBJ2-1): EAGVAQSPRYKIIEKRQSVAFWCNPISGHATLYWYQQILGQGPKLLIQFQNNGVVDDSQLPKDRFSAERLKGVDSTLKIQPAKLEDSAVYLCASSPVAGGFFRGQFFGPGTRLTVL.

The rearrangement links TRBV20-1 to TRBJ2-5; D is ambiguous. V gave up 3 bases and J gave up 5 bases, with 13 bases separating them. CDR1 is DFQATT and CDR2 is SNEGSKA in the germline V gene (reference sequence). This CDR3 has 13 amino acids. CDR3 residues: CSASHGVGETQYF. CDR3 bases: TGCAGTGCTAGTCATGGGGTGGGGGAGACCCAGTACTTC.

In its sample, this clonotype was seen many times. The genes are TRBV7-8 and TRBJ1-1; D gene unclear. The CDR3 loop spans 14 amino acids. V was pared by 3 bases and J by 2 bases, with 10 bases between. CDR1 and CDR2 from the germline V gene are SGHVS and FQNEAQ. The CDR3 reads CASSFRPLNTEAFF. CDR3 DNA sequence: TGTGCCAGCAGCTTCAGACCGTTAAACACTGAAGCTTTCTTT.

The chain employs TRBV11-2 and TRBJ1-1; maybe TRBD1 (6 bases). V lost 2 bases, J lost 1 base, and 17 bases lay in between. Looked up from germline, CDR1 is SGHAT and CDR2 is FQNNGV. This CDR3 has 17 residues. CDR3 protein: CASSLISVRGTNTEAFF. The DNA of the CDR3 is TGTGCCAGCAGCTTAATTAGTGTCAGGGGTACGAACACTGAAGCTTTCTTT.

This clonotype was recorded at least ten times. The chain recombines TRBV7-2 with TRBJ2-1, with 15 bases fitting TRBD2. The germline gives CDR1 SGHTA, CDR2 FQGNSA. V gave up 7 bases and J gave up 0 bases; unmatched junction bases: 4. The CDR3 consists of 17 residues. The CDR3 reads CASTRTSGGASYNEQFF. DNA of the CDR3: TGTGCCAGCACCAGGACTAGCGGGGGGGCCTCCTACAATGAGCAGTTCTTC. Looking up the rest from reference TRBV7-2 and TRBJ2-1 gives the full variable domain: GAGVSQSPSNKVTEKGKDVELRCDPISGHTALYWYRQSLGQGLEFLIYFQGNSAPDKSGLPSDRFSAERTGGSVSTLTIQRTQQEDSAVYLCASTRTSGGASYNEQFFGPGTRLTVL.

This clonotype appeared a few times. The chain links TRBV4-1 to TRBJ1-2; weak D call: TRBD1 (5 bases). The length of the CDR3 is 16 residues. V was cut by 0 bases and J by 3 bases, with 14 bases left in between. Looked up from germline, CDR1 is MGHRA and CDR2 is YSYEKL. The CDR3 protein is CASSQDPRGTDYGYTF. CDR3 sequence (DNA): TGCGCCAGCAGCCAAGATCCTCGGGGGACCGACTATGGCTACACCTTC.

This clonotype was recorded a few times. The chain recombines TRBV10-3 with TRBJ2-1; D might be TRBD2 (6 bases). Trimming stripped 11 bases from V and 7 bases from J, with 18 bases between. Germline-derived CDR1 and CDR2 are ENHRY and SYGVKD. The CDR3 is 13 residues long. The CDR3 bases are TGTGCCGTAGTCGGACTACCGCGGAATGAGCAGTTCTTC. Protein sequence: CAVVGLPRNEQFF.

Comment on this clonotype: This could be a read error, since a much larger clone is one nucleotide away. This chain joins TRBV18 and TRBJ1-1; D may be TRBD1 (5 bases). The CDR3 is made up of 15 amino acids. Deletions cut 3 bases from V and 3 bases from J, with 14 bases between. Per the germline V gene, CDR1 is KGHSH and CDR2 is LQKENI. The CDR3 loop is CASSPGQSQYTEAFF. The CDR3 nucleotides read TGTGCCAGCTCACCTGGACAAAGCCAGTACACTGAAGCTTTCTTT.

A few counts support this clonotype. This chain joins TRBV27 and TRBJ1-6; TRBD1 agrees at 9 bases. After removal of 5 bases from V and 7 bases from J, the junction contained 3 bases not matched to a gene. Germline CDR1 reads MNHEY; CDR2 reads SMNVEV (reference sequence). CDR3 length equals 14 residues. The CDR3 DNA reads TGTGCCAGCAGTCCGGACAGGGGAAATTCACCCCTCCACTTT. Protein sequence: CASSPDRGNSPLHF.

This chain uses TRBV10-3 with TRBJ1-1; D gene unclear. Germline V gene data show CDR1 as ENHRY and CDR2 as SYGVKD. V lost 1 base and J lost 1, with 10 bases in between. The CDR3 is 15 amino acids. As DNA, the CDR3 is TGTGCCATCAGTGAGTGGACGGGTTCGAACACTGAAGCTTTCTTT. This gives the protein CAISEWTGSNTEAFF.

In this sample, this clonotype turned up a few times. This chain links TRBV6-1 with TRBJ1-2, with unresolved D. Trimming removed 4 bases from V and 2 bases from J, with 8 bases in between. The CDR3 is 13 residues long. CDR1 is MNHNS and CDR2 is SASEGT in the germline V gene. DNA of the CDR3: TGTGCCAGCAGTGGCAGCCCCAACTATGGCTACACCTTC. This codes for CASSGSPNYGYTF.

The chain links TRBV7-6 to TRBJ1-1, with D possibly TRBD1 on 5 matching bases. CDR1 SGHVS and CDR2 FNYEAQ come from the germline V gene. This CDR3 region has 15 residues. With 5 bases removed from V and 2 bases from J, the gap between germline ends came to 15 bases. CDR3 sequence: CASSQLGGKNTEAFF. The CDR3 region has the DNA TGTGCCAGCAGCCAATTGGGGGGTAAAAACACTGAAGCTTTCTTT.

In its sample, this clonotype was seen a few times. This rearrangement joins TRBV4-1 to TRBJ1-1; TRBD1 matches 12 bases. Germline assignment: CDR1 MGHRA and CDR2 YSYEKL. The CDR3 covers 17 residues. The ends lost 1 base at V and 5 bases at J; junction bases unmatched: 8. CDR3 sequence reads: CASSQVGQGATRTEAFF. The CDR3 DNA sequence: TGCGCCAGCAGCCAAGTGGGACAGGGGGCGACGAGGACTGAAGCTTTCTTT.

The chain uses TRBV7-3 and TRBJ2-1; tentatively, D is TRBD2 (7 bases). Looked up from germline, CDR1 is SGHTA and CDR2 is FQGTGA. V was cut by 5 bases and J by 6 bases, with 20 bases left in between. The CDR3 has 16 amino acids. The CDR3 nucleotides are TGTGCCAGCAGCCGACCGGAGGGGGAGGGAATCAATGAGCAGTTCTTC. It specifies CASSRPEGEGINEQFF.

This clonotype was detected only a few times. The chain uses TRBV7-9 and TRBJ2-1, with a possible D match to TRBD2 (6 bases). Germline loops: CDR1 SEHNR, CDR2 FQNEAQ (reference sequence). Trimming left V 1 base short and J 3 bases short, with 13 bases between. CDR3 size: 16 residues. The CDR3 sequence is CASSLDSGGVYNEQFF. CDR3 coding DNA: TGTGCCAGCAGCTTAGATAGCGGCGGCGTCTACAATGAGCAGTTCTTC.

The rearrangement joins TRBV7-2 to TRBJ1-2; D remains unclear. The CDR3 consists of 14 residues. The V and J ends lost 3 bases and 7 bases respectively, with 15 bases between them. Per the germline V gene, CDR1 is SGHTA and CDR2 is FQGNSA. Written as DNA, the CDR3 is TGTGCCAGCAGCTTGGTTCACCCGGACGGTGGCTACACCTTC. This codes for CASSLVHPDGGYTF.

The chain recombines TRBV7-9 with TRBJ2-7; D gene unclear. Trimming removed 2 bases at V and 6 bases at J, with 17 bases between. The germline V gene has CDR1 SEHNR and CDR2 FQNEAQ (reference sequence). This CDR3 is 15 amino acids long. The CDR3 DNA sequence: TGTGCCAGCAGCTTATTAGGCCAATCTGCCTCCGAGCAGTACTTC. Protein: CASSLLGQSASEQYF.

CDR3 region: CASSQDLGDEQFF. The CDR3 DNA is TGCGCCAGCAGCCAAGATCTCGGGGATGAGCAGTTCTTC. The rearrangement uses TRBV4-1 and TRBJ2-1; a possible D gene is TRBD2 (5 bases). Germline V gives CDR1 MGHRA, CDR2 YSYEKL. Trimming left V 0 bases short and J 8 bases short, with 8 bases between. This CDR3 spans 13 amino acids.

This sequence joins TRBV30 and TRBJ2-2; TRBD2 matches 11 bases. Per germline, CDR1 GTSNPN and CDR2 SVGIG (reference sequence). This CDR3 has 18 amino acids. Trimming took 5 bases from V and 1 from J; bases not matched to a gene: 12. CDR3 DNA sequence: TGTGCCTGGCCGGGAACTAGCGGGAGATCAAGGAACACCGGGGAGCTGTTTTTT. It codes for CAWPGTSGRSRNTGELFF. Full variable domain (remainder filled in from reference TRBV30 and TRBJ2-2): SQTIHQWPATLVQPVGSPLSLECTVEGTSNPNLYWYRQAAGRGLQLLFYSVGIGQISSEVPQNLSASRPQDRQFILSSKKLLLSDSGFYLCAWPGTSGRSRNTGELFFGEGSRLTVL.

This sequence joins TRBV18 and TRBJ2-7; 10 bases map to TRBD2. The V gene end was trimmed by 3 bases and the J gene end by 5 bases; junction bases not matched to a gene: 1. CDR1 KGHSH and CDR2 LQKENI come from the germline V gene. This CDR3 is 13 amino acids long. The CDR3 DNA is TGTGCCAGCTCACCTACTAGCGGGGACGAGCAGTACTTC. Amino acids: CASSPTSGDEQYF.

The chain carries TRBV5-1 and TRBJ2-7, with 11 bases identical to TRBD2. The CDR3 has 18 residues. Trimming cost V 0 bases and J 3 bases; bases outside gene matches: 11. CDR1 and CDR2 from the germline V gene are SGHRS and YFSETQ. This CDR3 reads CASSLARFPTSGNYEQYV. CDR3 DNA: TGCGCCAGCAGCTTGGCACGATTCCCGACTAGCGGGAACTACGAGCAGTACGTC.

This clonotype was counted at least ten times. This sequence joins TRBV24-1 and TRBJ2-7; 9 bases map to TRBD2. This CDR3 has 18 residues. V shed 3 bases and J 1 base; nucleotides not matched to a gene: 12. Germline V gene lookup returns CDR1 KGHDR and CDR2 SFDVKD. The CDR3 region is CATSDPPDPSGVSYEQYV. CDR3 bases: TGTGCCACCAGTGATCCTCCGGATCCTAGCGGGGTATCCTACGAGCAGTACGTC.

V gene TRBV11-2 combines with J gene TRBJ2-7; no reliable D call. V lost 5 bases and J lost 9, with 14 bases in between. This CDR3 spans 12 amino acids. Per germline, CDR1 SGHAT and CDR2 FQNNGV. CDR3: CASSAVSVVQYF. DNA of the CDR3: TGTGCCAGCAGCGCCGTCTCCGTCGTGCAGTACTTC.

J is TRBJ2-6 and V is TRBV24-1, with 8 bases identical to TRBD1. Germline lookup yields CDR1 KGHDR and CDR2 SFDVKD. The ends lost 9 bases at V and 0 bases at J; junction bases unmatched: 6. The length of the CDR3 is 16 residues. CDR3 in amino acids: CATSTGVISGANVLTF. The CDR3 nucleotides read TGTGCCACCTCGACAGGGGTGATCTCTGGGGCCAACGTCCTGACTTTC.